This paragraph reports one T cell receptor beta chain. Its antigen is not identified. TCRdb re-called the 5' RACE reads and catalogs CDR3 proteins one per entry, DNA excluded. Its listing shows 300,000 to 350,000 distinct CDR3 sequences. CDR3 size: 14 residues. This record comes from a study of monozygotic twins with inflammatory bowel disease. Study-wide findings and caveats: Researchers report that IBD patients shared fewer clonotypes with others than healthy twins, especially amid disease activity.

Sample: blood. J is TRBJ2-6 and V is TRBV12-3 or TRBV12-4. The TCR was taken from a human donor with ulcerative colitis or Crohn's disease, or a healthy co-twin of an affected twin (not recorded which). CDR3 in amino acids: CASTDASGANVLTF.